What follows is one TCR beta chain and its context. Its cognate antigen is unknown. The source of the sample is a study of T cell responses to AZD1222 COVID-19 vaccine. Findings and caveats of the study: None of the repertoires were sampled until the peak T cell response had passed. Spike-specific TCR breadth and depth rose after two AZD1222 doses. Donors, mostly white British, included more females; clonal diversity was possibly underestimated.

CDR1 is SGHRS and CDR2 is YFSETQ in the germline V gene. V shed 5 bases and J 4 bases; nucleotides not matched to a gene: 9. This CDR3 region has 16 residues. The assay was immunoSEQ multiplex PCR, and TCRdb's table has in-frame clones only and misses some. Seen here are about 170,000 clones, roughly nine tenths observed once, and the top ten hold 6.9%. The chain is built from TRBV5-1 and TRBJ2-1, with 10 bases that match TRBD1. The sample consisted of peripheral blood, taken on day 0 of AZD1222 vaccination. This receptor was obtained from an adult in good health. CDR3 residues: CASRPPGTGVYNEQFF. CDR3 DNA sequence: TGCGCCAGCAGGCCTCCCGGGACAGGGGTTTACAATGAGCAGTTCTTC. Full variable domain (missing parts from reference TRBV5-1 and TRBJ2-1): KAGVTQTPRYLIKTRGQQVTLSCSPISGHRSVSWYQQTPGQGLQFLFEYFSETQRNKGNFPGRFSGRQFSNSRSEMNVSTLELGDSALYLCASRPPGTGVYNEQFFGPGTRLTVL.